This T cell receptor (beta chain) was observed in a study of human T cells and chemical hapten exposure. About the study: Minor volume differences among pooled libraries chiefly drove per-sample TCR yield variation.

This clonotype occurred a few times. Time point in this sample: patch test 2, 6 weeks after DPC sensitization. Indicated treatment: therapeutic diphenylcyclopropenone sensitization with weekly scalp DPC. Donors were 18 to 70-year-old alopecia patients suitable for DPC. TCRdb reprocessed the RACE reads with MiXCR, giving one entry per CDR3 protein. Of over 100,000 distinct CDR3 sequences in the sample, roughly 9% were seen once. The germline CDR1 and CDR2 sequences are GTSNPN and SVGIG (reference sequence). V shed 2 bases and J 5 bases; nucleotides not matched to a gene: 6. The CDR3 spans 16 residues. This chain connects TRBV30 to TRBJ2-5; TRBD2 agrees at 15 bases. The sample consisted of whole blood, taken in connection with sensitization to the hapten diphenylcyclopropenone (DPC). The sequence derives from a woman aged 35 to 49 with alopecia areata. Some clones in this sample may be carry-over from other donors' samples. Here the CDR3 reads CAWSPGTSGGPETQYF. The CDR3 region has the DNA TGTGCCTGGAGTCCGGGGACTAGCGGGGGGCCGGAGACCCAGTACTTC.